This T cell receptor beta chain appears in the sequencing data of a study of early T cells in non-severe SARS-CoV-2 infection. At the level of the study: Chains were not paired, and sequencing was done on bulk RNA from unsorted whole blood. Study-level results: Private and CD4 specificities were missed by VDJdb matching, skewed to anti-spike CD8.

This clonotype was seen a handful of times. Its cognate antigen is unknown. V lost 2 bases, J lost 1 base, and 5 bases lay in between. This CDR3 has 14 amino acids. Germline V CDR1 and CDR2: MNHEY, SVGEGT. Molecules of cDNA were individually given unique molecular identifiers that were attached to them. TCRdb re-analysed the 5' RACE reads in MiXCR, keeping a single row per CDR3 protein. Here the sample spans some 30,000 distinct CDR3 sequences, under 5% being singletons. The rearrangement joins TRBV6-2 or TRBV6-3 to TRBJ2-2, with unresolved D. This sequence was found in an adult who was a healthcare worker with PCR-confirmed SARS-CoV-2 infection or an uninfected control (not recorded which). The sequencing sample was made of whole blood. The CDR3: CASSYPVNTGELFF. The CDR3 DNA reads TGTGCCAGCAGTTACCCAGTGAACACCGGGGAGCTGTTTTTT.